The next 30 T cell receptor beta chains were all read from a single sample in a study of blood T cell repertoires in COVID-19. TCRdb's table, derived via immunoSEQ multiplex PCR, lists solely in-frame clones and lacks some. The table shows around 300,000 clones, with about 88% occurring only once. The material sequenced was peripheral blood. The receptors were sampled from a woman in her 70s with COVID-19, enrolled during active disease.

This chain uses TRBV27 with TRBJ2-7, with D perhaps matching TRBD1 (5 bases). V was cut by 6 bases and J by 4 bases, with 10 bases left in between. Germline V gives CDR1 MNHEY, CDR2 SMNVEV (reference sequence). This CDR3 region has 12 residues. The CDR3 reads CASSSQGYEQYF. CDR3 nucleotides: TGTGCCAGCAGCTCTCAGGGTTACGAGCAGTACTTC.

The count of this clone is one. This chain uses TRBV3-1 (or the pseudogene TRBV3-2) with TRBJ2-5, with 7 bases matching TRBD1. The germline V gene has CDR1 LGHDT and CDR2 YNNKEL (reference sequence). Trimming took 4 bases from V and 2 from J; bases not matched to a gene: 7. This CDR3 is 15 amino acids long. The CDR3 region has the DNA TGTGCCAGCAGCCTAGGTTTGACAGGGCAAGAGACCCAGTACTTC. Its translation is CASSLGLTGQETQYF.

This clone has a handful of counts. The genes are TRBV5-1 and TRBJ1-6, with 8 positions matching TRBD1. Germline CDR1 SGHRS, CDR2 YFSETQ. The CDR3 loop spans 14 amino acids. J was trimmed by 7 bases and V by 4 bases; bases with no gene match: 4. CDR3 in amino acids: CASSTDRANSPLHF. The CDR3 DNA reads TGCGCCAGCAGCACGGACAGGGCCAATTCACCCCTCCACTTT.

This clone was found once. This sequence joins TRBV19 and TRBJ1-5; TRBD1 matches 8 bases. Germline CDR1 reads LNHDA; CDR2 reads SQIVND (reference sequence). CDR3 length equals 17 residues. The trim removed 6 bases at V and 6 bases at J, leaving 16 bases unmatched. The CDR3 DNA sequence: TGTGCCAGTAGCCCTCTTGATACAGGGGGGTGGGGTCAGCCCCAGCATTTT. Protein sequence: CASSPLDTGGWGQPQHF.

The chain links TRBV7-6 to TRBJ2-1, with 13 bases matching TRBD2. V lost 5 bases to trimming and J lost 8 bases; unmatched junction nucleotides: 9. The CDR3 extends over 16 amino acids. Germline V gives CDR1 SGHVS, CDR2 FNYEAQ. The CDR3 nucleotides are TGTGCCAGCAGCGTACTAGCGGGGGGGCCATTGGATGAGCAGTTCTTC. Protein: CASSVLAGGPLDEQFF. Filled out from reference TRBV7-6 and TRBJ2-1, the complete variable domain reads GAGVSQSPRYKVTKRGQDVALRCDPISGHVSLYWYRQALGQGPEFLTYFNYEAQQDKSGLPNDRFSAERPEGSISTLTIQRTEQRDSAMYRCASSVLAGGPLDEQFFGPGTRLTVL.

The chain links TRBV10-3 to TRBJ2-3; maybe TRBD2 (7 bases). Trimming removed 0 bases from V and 6 bases from J, with 16 bases in between. Germline V gene data show CDR1 as ENHRY and CDR2 as SYGVKD. This CDR3 comprises 16 residues. This CDR3 is CAISESGGGPADTQYF. CDR3 bases: TGTGCCATCAGTGAGTCAGGCGGGGGCCCCGCCGATACGCAGTATTTT.

This chain uses TRBV5-5 with TRBJ2-7, with D possibly TRBD1 on 5 matching bases. Germline lookup yields CDR1 SGHKS and CDR2 YYEKEE (reference sequence). The germline V and J ends were trimmed by 2 bases and 4 bases, with 13 bases remaining between them. The CDR3 is 14 residues long. The CDR3 DNA is TGTGCCAGCAGCTTTTCCGGACAACCTTACGAGCAGTACTTC. As protein: CASSFSGQPYEQYF.

This clone was seen a single time. The chain links TRBV2 to TRBJ2-1, with D hard to call. Germline V gene lookup returns CDR1 SNHLY and CDR2 FYNNEI. V was shortened by 3 bases and J by 3 bases, with 9 bases between the two germline ends. The CDR3 runs 14 residues. The CDR3 is CASSEESGYNEQFF. CDR3 coding DNA: TGTGCCAGCAGTGAGGAGTCGGGCTACAATGAGCAGTTCTTC.

The gene calls are TRBV7-2 and TRBJ1-2; D gene ambiguous. The ends were cut back, 6 bases at V and 1 base at J, with 12 bases in the middle. The CDR3 has 14 amino acids. CDR1 is SGHTA and CDR2 is FQGNSA in the germline V gene. The CDR3 region is CASRADSFNYGYTF. In DNA, the CDR3 is TGTGCCAGCAGAGCGGACTCTTTTAACTATGGCTACACCTTC. Full variable domain (missing parts from reference TRBV7-2 and TRBJ1-2): GAGVSQSPSNKVTEKGKDVELRCDPISGHTALYWYRQSLGQGLEFLIYFQGNSAPDKSGLPSDRFSAERTGGSVSTLTIQRTQQEDSAVYLCASRADSFNYGYTFGSGTRLTVV.

This rearrangement joins TRBV24-1 to TRBJ2-3; no reliable D call. Germline values: CDR1 KGHDR, CDR2 SFDVKD. Deletions cut 3 bases from V and 0 bases from J, with 6 bases between. This CDR3 is 14 amino acids long. In DNA, the CDR3 is TGTGCCACCAGTGATCTGACTAGCACAGATACGCAGTATTTT. This gives the protein CATSDLTSTDTQYF.

The genes are TRBV2 and TRBJ1-1, with 7 nucleotides matching TRBD1. With 5 bases clipped from V and 7 bases from J, the junction kept 7 bases outside the gene matches. This CDR3 has 13 residues. The germline V gene encodes CDR1 SNHLY and CDR2 FYNNEI. CDR3 in amino acids: CASSTGQSLEAFF. The CDR3 region has the DNA TGTGCCAGCAGTACGGGACAGAGTCTTGAAGCTTTCTTT.

This chain joins TRBV5-1 and TRBJ2-1; D is unclear. This CDR3 has 16 amino acids. The germline CDR1 and CDR2 sequences are SGHRS and YFSETQ. Trimming removed 0 bases from V and 0 bases from J, with 10 bases in between. The CDR3 bases are TGCGCCAGCAGCTTGGCCGGTCAAAACTCCTACAATGAGCAGTTCTTC. Encoded protein: CASSLAGQNSYNEQFF.

This CDR3 reads CASSYGLAGYNEQFF. Here the CDR3 DNA reads TGTGCCAGCAGTTACGGGCTAGCGGGCTACAATGAGCAGTTCTTC. This chain links TRBV6-2 or TRBV6-3 with TRBJ2-1; TRBD2 matches at 8 bases. This CDR3 spans 15 amino acids. Germline-derived CDR1 and CDR2 are MNHEY and SVGEGT. Trimming took 2 bases from V and 3 from J; bases not matched to a gene: 3.

The chain joins TRBV29-1 to TRBJ2-5; D not resolved. The V and J ends lost 4 bases and 0 bases respectively, with 9 bases between them. The length of the CDR3 is 13 residues. CDR1 and CDR2 from the germline V gene are SQVTM and ANQGSEA. CDR3 in amino acids: CSVARPNQETQYF. The CDR3 region has the DNA TGCAGCGTTGCCAGGCCCAACCAAGAGACCCAGTACTTC.

The rearrangement uses TRBV30 and TRBJ1-1; no definite D call. Germline V CDR1 and CDR2: GTSNPN, SVGIG (reference sequence). This CDR3 has 12 amino acids. Trimming stripped 3 bases from V and 6 bases from J, with 11 bases between. Here the CDR3 DNA reads TGTGCCTGGAGCGGGAGAGGGTCTGAAGCTTTCTTT. This sequence encodes CAWSGRGSEAFF.

This clone was counted ten times or more. The chain couples TRBV5-1 to TRBJ1-3; D remains unclear. Per the germline V gene, CDR1 is SGHRS and CDR2 is YFSETQ. V lost 4 bases, J lost 2 bases, and 13 bases lay in between. This CDR3 is built from 15 residues. The CDR3 loop is CASSHSSGTGNTIYF. The CDR3 region has the DNA TGCGCCAGCAGCCACTCCTCCGGGACTGGAAACACCATATATTTT.

The chain recombines TRBV10-3 with TRBJ1-3; 8 nucleotides agree with TRBD1. The CDR3 is 14 residues long. With 7 bases clipped from V and 2 bases from J, the junction kept 4 bases outside the gene matches. The germline gives CDR1 ENHRY, CDR2 SYGVKD. For the CDR3, the DNA is TGTGCCATCACCCGGACAGGGACTGGAAACACCATATATTTT. The encoded protein is CAITRTGTGNTIYF.

The rearrangement joins TRBV30 to TRBJ2-7, with 8 nucleotides matching TRBD2. CDR3 length: 14 amino acids. V lost 1 base to trimming and J lost 5 bases; unmatched junction nucleotides: 7. From germline, CDR1 is GTSNPN and CDR2 SVGIG (reference sequence). The CDR3 sequence is CAWSATGGVDEQYF. The CDR3 DNA sequence: TGTGCCTGGAGTGCAACCGGGGGGGTCGACGAGCAGTACTTC.

The gene calls are TRBV7-3 and TRBJ2-1, with D maybe TRBD1 (5 bases). The CDR3 contains 13 residues. Germline V CDR1 and CDR2: SGHTA, FQGTGA. Trimming stripped 5 bases from V and 3 bases from J, with 8 bases between. CDR3 region: CASSLDSYNEQFF. DNA of the CDR3: TGTGCCAGCAGCCTTGACAGCTACAATGAGCAGTTCTTC. Combining the CDR3 with reference TRBV7-3 and TRBJ2-1 gives the whole variable domain GAGVSQTPSNKVTEKGKYVELRCDPISGHTALYWYRQSLGQGPEFLIYFQGTGAADDSGLPNDRFFAVRPEGSVSTLKIQRTERGDSAVYLCASSLDSYNEQFFGPGTRLTVL.

The gene calls are TRBV27 and TRBJ1-1; 7 bases are a match to TRBD1. The CDR3 is 12 residues long. Germline-derived CDR1 and CDR2 are MNHEY and SMNVEV (reference sequence). With V trimmed by 4 bases and J by 8 bases, 4 bases remained unmatched. CDR3 sequence (DNA): TGTGCCAGCAGTTATAGGGGGCAAGAAGCTTTCTTT. Its translation is CASSYRGQEAFF.

V usage is TRBV4-1 and J usage is TRBJ1-1, with 8 bases matching TRBD1. Trimming cost V 3 bases and J 4 bases; bases outside gene matches: 7. In germline, CDR1 is MGHRA, CDR2 YSYEKL. The length of the CDR3 is 15 residues. The CDR3 protein is CASSQGPGGVTEAFF. The CDR3 DNA reads TGCGCCAGCAGCCAGGGTCCAGGGGGCGTCACTGAAGCTTTCTTT.

The V gene is TRBV5-1, the J gene TRBJ1-1, with D uncertain. The V end was cut by 0 bases, the J end by 1 base, with 13 bases between. Germline V gene sequence: CDR1 SGHRS, CDR2 YFSETQ. CDR3 length: 16 amino acids. CDR3 loop: CASSLAGGLGNTEAFF. The DNA for the CDR3 is TGCGCCAGCAGCTTGGCCGGAGGATTAGGGAACACTGAAGCTTTCTTT. Drawing the rest from reference TRBV5-1 and TRBJ1-1, the complete variable domain is KAGVTQTPRYLIKTRGQQVTLSCSPISGHRSVSWYQQTPGQGLQFLFEYFSETQRNKGNFPGRFSGRQFSNSRSEMNVSTLELGDSALYLCASSLAGGLGNTEAFFGQGTRLTVV.

This clone appeared a single time. The chain recombines TRBV9 with TRBJ2-5; D may be TRBD2 (5 bases). V gave up 4 bases and J gave up 3 bases, with 13 bases separating them. The CDR3 loop spans 14 amino acids. The germline V gene encodes CDR1 SGDLS and CDR2 YYNGEE. The CDR3 region is CASSTTSAKETQYF. As DNA, the CDR3 is TGTGCCAGCAGCACCACTAGTGCCAAAGAGACCCAGTACTTC. The full variable domain, completed using reference TRBV9 and TRBJ2-5, is DSGVTQTPKHLITATGQRVTLRCSPRSGDLSVYWYQQSLDQGLQFLIQYYNGEERAKGNILERFSAQQFPDLHSELNLSSLELGDSALYFCASSTTSAKETQYFGPGTRLLVL.

The chain has TRBV7-2 and TRBJ1-6; D is unclear. Trimming pared 6 bases from V and 7 bases from J, leaving 10 bases between. The CDR3 length is 13 residues. Germline CDR1 and CDR2: SGHTA and FQGNSA. The CDR3 DNA sequence: TGTGCCAGCAGGCCGCGAGGGAATTCACCCCTCCACTTT. Protein sequence: CASRPRGNSPLHF.

The gene calls are TRBV7-9 and TRBJ1-6; a possible D gene is TRBD1 (5 bases). The CDR3 contains 14 residues. V lost 2 bases to trimming and J lost 6 bases, with 8 bases between them. In germline, CDR1 is SEHNR, CDR2 FQNEAQ (reference sequence). The CDR3 nucleotides are TGTGCCAGCAGCTTACAGGGAGGTAATTCACCCCTCCACTTT. Protein sequence: CASSLQGGNSPLHF.

This chain uses TRBV29-1 with TRBJ1-5, with D unresolved. Trimming removed 6 bases at V and 0 bases at J, with 9 bases between. CDR1 SQVTM and CDR2 ANQGSEA come from the germline V gene. The CDR3 totals 13 residues. The chain's CDR3 is CSVETNSNQPQHF. The DNA for the CDR3 is TGCAGCGTCGAGACTAATAGCAATCAGCCCCAGCATTTT.

The V call is TRBV27, the J call TRBJ2-7, with 9 bases lining up with TRBD2. The CDR3 has 15 residues. Looked up from germline, CDR1 is MNHEY and CDR2 is SMNVEV (reference sequence). V was clipped by 2 bases and J by 5 bases; unmatched bases: 7. The CDR3 protein is CASSLVAGGVDEQYF. Written as DNA, the CDR3 is TGTGCCAGCAGTTTAGTCGCGGGGGGGGTAGACGAGCAGTACTTC.

The chain is built from TRBV7-3 and TRBJ2-5; TRBD1 matches at 10 bases. The CDR3 sequence is 15 residues long. With 5 bases clipped from V and 5 bases from J, the junction kept 8 bases outside the gene matches. In germline, CDR1 is SGHTA, CDR2 FQGTGA. The CDR3 DNA follows: TGTGCCAGCAGCCGGACAGGGGGTCGTTTGGAGACCCAGTACTTC. Translated: CASSRTGGRLETQYF.

The chain has TRBV27 and TRBJ2-4; TRBD2 might be the D (5 bases). The CDR3 is 16 amino acids. Germline V gene data show CDR1 as MNHEY and CDR2 as SMNVEV (reference sequence). The germline V and J ends were trimmed by 5 bases and 0 bases, with 14 bases remaining between them. The CDR3 loop is CASSKGSTIAKNIQYF. DNA of the CDR3: TGTGCCAGCAGTAAAGGGAGTACCATAGCCAAAAACATTCAGTACTTC.

The chain has TRBV7-6 and TRBJ1-1; no clear D. CDR1 and CDR2 (germline): SGHVS, FNYEAQ. The CDR3 runs to 13 residues. V lost 1 base and J 5 bases, leaving 8 bases between the germline ends. DNA for the CDR3: TGTGCCAGCAGCTTAGGTCAGAGGACTGAAGCTTTCTTT. It specifies CASSLGQRTEAFF. The full variable domain, in which reference TRBV7-6 and TRBJ1-1 provide the parts outside the CDR3, is GAGVSQSPRYKVTKRGQDVALRCDPISGHVSLYWYRQALGQGPEFLTYFNYEAQQDKSGLPNDRFSAERPEGSISTLTIQRTEQRDSAMYRCASSLGQRTEAFFGQGTRLTVV.